Listed below are T cell receptor beta chains from one sample, sequenced in a study of beta chain features in type 1 diabetes. TCRdb's table, derived via immunoSEQ multiplex PCR, lists solely in-frame clones and lacks some. The table has roughly 150,000 clones, roughly 8% seen once. Sequencing was performed on central memory CD4+ T cells from blood. The receptors were sampled from a woman aged 18-29 years with type 1 diabetes. CDR3s include the opening cysteine and the closing phenylalanine or tryptophan. D genes are given only for firm matches. For some rows the clone size is stated as once, few or many, or as a class when expanded; others skip it.

TRBD1 | TRBJ2-3 | NA | TRBV29-1 | CSVVQGARGDTQYF | TGCAGCGTGGTCCAGGGGGCGCGGGGAGATACGCAGTATTTT
NA | TRBJ2-7 | NA | TRBV27 | CASSHGGEQYF | TGTGCCAGCAGTCATGGGGGGGAGCAGTACTTC
TRBD1 | TRBJ2-7 | few | TRBV5-1 | CASSPNPGTGYYEQYF | TGCGCCAGCAGCCCAAACCCCGGGACAGGGTACTACGAGCAGTACTTC
NA | TRBJ1-5 | few | TRBV11-2 | CASTEQGYSNQPQHF | TGTGCCAGCACTGAACAGGGATATAGCAATCAGCCCCAGCATTTT
TRBD2 | TRBJ2-3 | few | TRBV2 | CASSILAAGDTQYF | TGTGCCAGCAGTATACTAGCGGCGGGGGATACGCAGTATTTT
TRBD1 | TRBJ2-1 | NA | TRBV5-1 | CASSSTDRGEQFF | TGCGCCAGCAGCTCAACGGACAGGGGGGAGCAGTTCTTC
TRBD1 | TRBJ2-7 | few | TRBV2 | CASSPKGQRTYEQYF | TGTGCCAGCAGTCCCAAGGGACAGAGGACCTACGAGCAGTACTTC
NA | TRBJ1-1 | few | TRBV7-2 | CASSTPAGRGWNTEAFF | TGTGCCAGCAGCACCCCGGCGGGCAGGGGCTGGAACACTGAAGCTTTCTTT
NA | TRBJ2-3 | few | TRBV4-3 | CASSQEKGGTDTQYF | TGCGCCAGCAGCCAAGAGAAGGGAGGTACAGATACGCAGTATTTT
NA | TRBJ2-2 | few | TRBV7-2 | CASSLQGITGELFF | TGTGCCAGCAGCTTACAGGGTATCACCGGGGAGCTGTTTTTT
TRBD2 | TRBJ2-7 | few | TRBV4-2 | CASSGHLSGSSSYEQYF | TGTGCCAGCAGCGGCCACCTTAGCGGGTCGAGCTCCTACGAGCAGTACTTC
NA | TRBJ2-5 | few | TRBV4-2 | CASSLGGLEETQYF | TGTGCCAGCAGCCTAGGGGGATTAGAAGAGACCCAGTACTTC
TRBD2 | TRBJ2-3 | few | TRBV18 | CASSPLPTSGGAMDTQYF | TGTGCCAGCTCACCCCTACCGACTAGCGGGGGGGCGATGGATACGCAGTATTTT
NA | TRBJ2-1 | few | TRBV14 | CASSQVREWEQFF | TGTGCCAGCAGCCAAGTACGGGAGTGGGAGCAGTTCTTC
NA | TRBJ2-1 | NA | TRBV6-6 | CASILAGSYNEQFF | TGTGCCAGCATCCTTGCGGGCTCCTACAATGAGCAGTTCTTC
TRBD2 | TRBJ2-1 | NA | TRBV5-1 | CASSLAGLAGLNPFFF | TGCGCCAGCAGCTTGGCAGGACTAGCGGGCCTAAACCCGTTTTTCTTC
TRBD1 | TRBJ2-5 | NA | TRBV2 | CARRQGVPETQYF | TGTGCCAGAAGACAGGGGGTGCCAGAGACCCAGTACTTC
TRBD1 | TRBJ1-5 | NA | TRBV4-3 | CASSQGGQDQPQHF | TGCGCCAGCAGCCAAGGGGGACAGGATCAGCCCCAGCATTTT
NA | TRBJ1-1 | few | TRBV11-3 | CASRKEGSEAFF | TGTGCCAGCAGGAAGGAGGGTAGTGAAGCTTTCTTT
NA | TRBJ1-2 | NA | TRBV27 | CASGRGYGYTF | TGTGCCAGCGGCAGGGGATATGGCTACACCTTC
NA | TRBJ2-2 | many | TRBV7-3 | CASSPQATGELFF | TGTGCCAGCAGTCCGCAGGCAACCGGGGAGCTGTTTTTT
NA | TRBJ2-2 | few | TRBV19 | CASSILAGDRELFF | TGTGCCAGTAGTATACTGGCAGGGGATCGGGAGCTGTTTTTT
NA | TRBJ1-1 | NA | TRBV19 | CASTAGYTEAFF | TGTGCCAGTACTGCAGGCTACACTGAAGCTTTCTTT
NA | TRBJ1-1 | few | TRBV11-2 | CASSPRVMNTEAFF | TGTGCCAGCAGCCCCAGGGTGATGAACACTGAAGCTTTCTTT
NA | TRBJ2-1 | NA | TRBV12-2 | CASRFPGGSSYNEQFF | TGTGCAAGTCGCTTCCCCGGCGGGAGCTCCTACAATGAGCAGTTCTTC
NA | TRBJ2-1 | few | TRBV11-2 | CASTMSGTYNEQFF | TGTGCCAGCACCATGTCGGGGACCTACAATGAGCAGTTCTTC
TRBD1 | TRBJ2-5 | NA | TRBV4-3 | CASSHTGGRKETQYF | TGCGCCAGCAGCCATACAGGGGGCAGAAAAGAGACCCAGTACTTC
NA | TRBJ2-3 | few | TRBV6-1 | CASSHREDTQYF | TGTGCCAGCAGTCACAGGGAGGATACGCAGTATTTT
TRBD2 | TRBJ2-1 | NA | TRBV28 | CATRLAATPEQFF | TGTGCCACCAGACTAGCGGCCACCCCTGAGCAGTTCTTC
TRBD2 | TRBJ2-1 | few | TRBV5-6 | CASSLGQLSGGQFF | TGTGCCAGCAGCCTTGGACAGTTAAGCGGGGGGCAGTTCTTC
NA | TRBJ2-1 | NA | TRBV6-6 | CASSIQGINEQFF | TGTGCCAGCAGCATACAGGGAATTAATGAGCAGTTCTTC
TRBD1 | TRBJ1-5 | few | TRBV6-5 | CASSSTGTGLNQPQHF | TGTGCCAGCAGTTCAACCGGGACAGGGTTAAATCAGCCCCAGCATTTT
NA | TRBJ2-5 | many | TRBV15 | CATSRDRGETQYF | TGTGCCACCAGCAGAGACAGGGGAGAGACCCAGTACTTC
NA | TRBJ2-1 | medium-sized | TRBV7-2 | CASSLGGGEQFF | TGTGCCAGCAGCTTAGGGGGAGGTGAGCAGTTCTTC
TRBD2 | TRBJ2-7 | NA | TRBV7-2 | CASSTAGDPYEQYF | TGTGCCAGCAGCACAGCGGGGGACCCCTACGAGCAGTACTTC
NA | TRBJ2-4 | NA | TRBV9 | CASGFWSSAKNIQYF | TGTGCCAGCGGATTCTGGAGTTCCGCCAAAAACATTCAGTACTTC
TRBD2 | TRBJ2-1 | few | TRBV19 | CASRIAAGTEQFF | TGTGCCAGTAGAATTGCAGCGGGAACTGAGCAGTTCTTC
NA | TRBJ1-5 | NA | TRBV7-6 | CASSSGANQPQHF | TGTGCCAGCAGCTCAGGCGCAAATCAGCCCCAGCATTTT
NA | TRBJ2-5 | NA | TRBV11-2 | CASSLGASGAGETQYF | TGTGCCAGCAGCTTAGGGGCCAGCGGAGCCGGGGAGACCCAGTACTTC
TRBD1 | TRBJ2-1 | NA | TRBV6-6 | CASSYGTGAEQFF | TGTGCCAGCAGTTACGGGACAGGGGCCGAGCAGTTCTTC
NA | TRBJ1-2 | few | TRBV5-1 | CASSLDTSGYGYTF | TGCGCCAGCAGCTTGGACACGAGCGGCTATGGCTACACCTTC
NA | TRBJ2-2 | NA | TRBV5-6 | CASSPKAQEDTGELFF | TGTGCCAGCAGCCCGAAGGCGCAGGAGGACACCGGGGAGCTGTTTTTT
TRBD2 | TRBJ2-7 | NA | TRBV7-8 | CASSLAPSGLYEQYF | TGTGCCAGCAGCTTAGCGCCTAGCGGGCTCTACGAGCAGTACTTC
TRBD2 | TRBJ2-1 | NA | TRBV28 | CASSSLSSGRVLEQFF | TGTGCCAGCAGTTCACTATCAAGCGGGAGGGTGCTTGAGCAGTTCTTC
TRBD1 | TRBJ1-1 | NA | TRBV6-5 | CASGTVNTEAFF | TGTGCCAGCGGGACAGTGAACACTGAAGCTTTCTTT
TRBD1 | TRBJ1-2 | NA | TRBV27 | CASSLTGTVGYGYTF | TGTGCCAGCAGTTTAACCGGGACAGTCGGCTATGGCTACACCTTC
NA | TRBJ2-1 | NA | TRBV7-9 | CASSLAPGNEQFF | TGTGCCAGCAGCTTAGCGCCCGGTAATGAGCAGTTCTTC
TRBD1 | TRBJ2-1 | NA | TRBV14 | CASSHGAGTGLNEQFF | TGTGCCAGCAGCCACGGGGCCGGGACAGGTCTCAATGAGCAGTTCTTC
NA | TRBJ2-1 | NA | TRBV5-4 | CASSLSSSWNEQFF | TGTGCCAGCAGCTTGTCGTCTAGCTGGAATGAGCAGTTCTTC
NA | TRBJ2-7 | few | TRBV4-1 | CASSQELSGLDEQYF | TGCGCCAGCAGCCAAGAGTTGAGCGGGTTAGACGAGCAGTACTTC
NA | TRBJ1-5 | few | TRBV19 | CASNPGLTPNQPQHF | TGTGCCAGTAATCCGGGACTGACTCCGAATCAGCCCCAGCATTTT
TRBD1 | TRBJ1-1 | few | TRBV29-1 | CSALRGTGIGEAFF | TGCAGCGCCCTAAGGGGGACAGGGATAGGTGAAGCTTTCTTT
NA | TRBJ1-2 | few | TRBV14 | CASSQVQGYGYTF | TGTGCCAGCAGCCAAGTCCAGGGGTATGGCTACACCTTC
NA | TRBJ1-5 | NA | TRBV7-2 | CASSGGLGNQPQHF | TGTGCCAGCTCCGGAGGGCTAGGCAATCAGCCCCAGCATTTT
TRBD2 | TRBJ2-3 | few | TRBV5-4 | CASSKGLAGAASTDTQYF | TGTGCCAGCAGCAAAGGACTAGCGGGCGCTGCTAGCACAGATACGCAGTATTTT
NA | TRBJ2-1 | NA | TRBV6-5 | CASSYARQGGNEQFF | TGTGCCAGCAGTTACGCTAGGCAGGGGGGCAATGAGCAGTTCTTC
TRBD2 | TRBJ2-2 | few | TRBV30 | CAWRIPPSGRAHGELFF | TGTGCCTGGAGAATCCCCCCTAGCGGGAGGGCCCACGGGGAGCTGTTTTTT
NA | TRBJ1-4 | NA | TRBV9 | CASSVTGGNEKLFF | TGTGCCAGCAGCGTAACCGGGGGAAATGAAAAACTGTTTTTT
NA | TRBJ2-5 | NA | TRBV7-2 | CASSLVVAAQETQYF | TGTGCCAGCAGCTTAGTGGTAGCGGCCCAAGAGACCCAGTACTTC